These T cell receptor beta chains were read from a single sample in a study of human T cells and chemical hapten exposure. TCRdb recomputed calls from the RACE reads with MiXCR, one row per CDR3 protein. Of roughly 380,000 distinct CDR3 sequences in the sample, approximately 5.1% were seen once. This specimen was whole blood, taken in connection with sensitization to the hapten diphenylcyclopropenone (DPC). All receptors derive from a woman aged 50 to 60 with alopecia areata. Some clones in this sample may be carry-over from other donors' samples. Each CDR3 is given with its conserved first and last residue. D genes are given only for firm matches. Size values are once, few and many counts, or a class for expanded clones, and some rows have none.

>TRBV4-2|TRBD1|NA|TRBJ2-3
CASSQPGQGAEDTQYF
TGTGCCAGCAGCCAACCGGGACAGGGGGCTGAAGATACGCAGTATTTT
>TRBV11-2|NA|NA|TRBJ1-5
CASSLAGAGQPQHF
TGTGCCAGCAGCTTGGCGGGGGCCGGTCAGCCCCAGCATTTT
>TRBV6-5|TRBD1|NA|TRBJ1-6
CASSWTPMGDRGNNSPLHF
TGTGCCAGCAGTTGGACCCCTATGGGGGACAGGGGAAATAATTCACCCCTCCACTTT
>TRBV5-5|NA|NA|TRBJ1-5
CASSSDTPNQPQHF
TGTGCCAGCAGCTCGGACACCCCCAATCAGCCCCAGCATTTT
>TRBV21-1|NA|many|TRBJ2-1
CASSINREVGQFF
TGTGCCAGCAGCATTAACAGGGAAGTGGGGCAGTTCTTC
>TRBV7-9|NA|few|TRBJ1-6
CASSLAGPAGSPLHF
TGTGCCAGCAGCTTAGCTGGGCCGGCGGGGTCACCCCTCCACTTT
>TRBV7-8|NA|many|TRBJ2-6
CASSAPGANVLTF
TGTGCCAGCAGTGCACCTGGGGCCAACGTCCTGACTTTC
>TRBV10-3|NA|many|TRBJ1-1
CAIRIGRENTEAFF
TGTGCCATCAGGATCGGACGGGAGAACACTGAAGCTTTCTTT
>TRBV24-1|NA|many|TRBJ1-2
CATSDPPRNYGYTF
TGTGCCACCAGTGACCCCCCCCGTAACTATGGCTACACCTTC
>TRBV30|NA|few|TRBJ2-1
CAWSVSATSGWQFF
TGTGCCTGGAGTGTGAGCGCTACCTCGGGGTGGCAGTTCTTC
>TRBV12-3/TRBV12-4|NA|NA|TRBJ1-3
CASRSPGPGNTIYF
TGTGCCAGCAGGTCTCCGGGGCCTGGAAACACCATATATTTT
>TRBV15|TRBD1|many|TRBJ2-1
CATSRGQTYNEQFF
TGTGCCACCAGCAGGGGACAGACTTACAATGAGCAGTTCTTC
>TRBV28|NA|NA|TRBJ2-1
CASSTVRDPAYNEQFF
TGTGCCAGCAGCACCGTCCGGGACCCCGCCTACAATGAGCAGTTCTTC
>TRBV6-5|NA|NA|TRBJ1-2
CASSYSRDTDGYTF
TGTGCCAGCAGTTACTCACGGGATACCGATGGCTACACCTTC
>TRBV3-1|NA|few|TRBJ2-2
CASTTSNTGELFF
TGTGCCAGCACCACTAGCAACACCGGGGAGCTGTTTTTT
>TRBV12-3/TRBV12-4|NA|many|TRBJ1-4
CASSLTGPTEKLFF
TGTGCCAGCAGTTTAACAGGCCCCACAGAAAAACTGTTTTTT
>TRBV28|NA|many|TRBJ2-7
CASSGRAPRTYEQYF
TGTGCCAGCAGTGGCCGGGCCCCCCGGACCTACGAGCAGTACTTC
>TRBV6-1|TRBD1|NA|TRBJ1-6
CASSGGQGAYNSPLHF
TGTGCCAGCAGTGGGGGACAGGGAGCCTATAATTCACCCCTCCACTTT
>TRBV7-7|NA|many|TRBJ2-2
CASSLRDSLTGELFF
TGTGCCAGCAGCCTCCGGGACTCCCTCACCGGGGAGCTGTTTTTT
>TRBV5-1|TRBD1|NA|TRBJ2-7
CASSTGQNYEQYF
TGCGCCAGCAGCACGGGACAGAACTACGAGCAGTACTTC
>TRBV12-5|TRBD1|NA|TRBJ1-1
CASGPDREAFF
TGTGCTAGTGGACCGGACAGGGAAGCTTTCTTT
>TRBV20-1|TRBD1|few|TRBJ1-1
CSARDVEGANEAFF
TGCAGTGCTAGAGATGTAGAGGGGGCAAATGAAGCTTTCTTT
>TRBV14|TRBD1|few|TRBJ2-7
CASSLRQGVYEQYF
TGTGCCAGCAGCCTTCGACAGGGGGTATACGAGCAGTACTTC
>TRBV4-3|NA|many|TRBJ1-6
CASSQVEGQGVSPLHF
TGCGCCAGCAGCCAAGTGGAAGGCCAGGGAGTCTCACCCCTCCACTTT
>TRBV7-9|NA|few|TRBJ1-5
CASGRGDNQPQHF
TGTGCCAGCGGAAGGGGTGACAATCAGCCCCAGCATTTT
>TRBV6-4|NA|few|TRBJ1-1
CASSDKGRAFF
TGTGCCAGCAGTGACAAGGGACGGGCTTTCTTT
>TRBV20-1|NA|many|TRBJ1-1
CSARGGINTEAFF
TGCAGTGCTAGAGGGGGAATTAACACTGAAGCTTTCTTT
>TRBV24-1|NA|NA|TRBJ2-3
CATSEGLGTDTQYF
TGTGCCACCAGTGAGGGCCTGGGCACAGATACGCAGTATTTT
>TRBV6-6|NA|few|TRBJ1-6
CASSYNAAGSPLHF
TGTGCCAGCAGTTACAATGCCGCGGGGTCACCCCTCCACTTT
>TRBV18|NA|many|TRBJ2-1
CASSPSQEAEQFF
TGTGCCAGCTCACCGAGTCAGGAAGCTGAGCAGTTCTTC
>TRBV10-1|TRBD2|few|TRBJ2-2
CASSDSSGLNTGELFF
TGCGCCAGCAGTGACTCTAGCGGGCTGAACACCGGGGAGCTGTTTTTT
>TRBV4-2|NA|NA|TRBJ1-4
CASNQVGENFLEKLFF
TGTGCCAGCAACCAAGTCGGAGAGAATTTTTTGGAAAAACTGTTTTTT
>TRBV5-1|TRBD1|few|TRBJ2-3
CASRLGQADTDTQYF
TGCGCCAGCAGGTTGGGACAGGCGGATACAGATACGCAGTATTTT
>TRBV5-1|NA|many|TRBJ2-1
CASSTTGSSYNEQFF
TGCGCCAGCAGCACCACAGGTAGCTCCTACAATGAGCAGTTCTTC
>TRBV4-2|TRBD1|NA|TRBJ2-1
CASSRDRANLYNEQFF
TGTGCCAGCAGCCGGGACAGAGCGAACCTTTACAATGAGCAGTTCTTC
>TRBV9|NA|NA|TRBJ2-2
CASSVRQLDANTGELFF
TGTGCCAGCAGCGTAAGACAGTTAGATGCGAACACCGGGGAGCTGTTTTTT
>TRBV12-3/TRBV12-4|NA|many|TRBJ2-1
CASRRLTSYEQFF
TGTGCCAGCAGACGCCTCACTAGTTACGAGCAGTTCTTC
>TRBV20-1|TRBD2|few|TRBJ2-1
CSARVASGGPLNEQFF
TGCAGTGCTAGAGTCGCTAGCGGGGGGCCTCTCAATGAGCAGTTCTTC
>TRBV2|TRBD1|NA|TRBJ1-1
CASTTTGGTEAFF
TGTGCCAGCACCACGACAGGGGGCACTGAAGCTTTCTTT
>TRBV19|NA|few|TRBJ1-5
CASSNGYSNQPQHF
TGTGCCAGTAGTAACGGCTATAGCAATCAGCCCCAGCATTTT
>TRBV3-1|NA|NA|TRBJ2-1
CASSQRDRIYNEQFF
TGTGCCAGCAGCCAAAGGGACCGCATTTACAATGAGCAGTTCTTC
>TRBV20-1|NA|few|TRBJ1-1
CSASGGNTEAFF
TGCAGTGCTTCTGGGGGTAACACTGAAGCTTTCTTT
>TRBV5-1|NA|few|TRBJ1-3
CASSSGDRWAPIYF
TGCGCCAGCAGTTCTGGGGACCGCTGGGCGCCCATATATTTT
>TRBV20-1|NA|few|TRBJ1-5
CSAIEPNQPQHF
TGCAGTGCTATTGAACCCAATCAGCCCCAGCATTTT
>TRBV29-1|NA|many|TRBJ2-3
CSVEARILDTQYF
TGCAGCGTTGAAGCACGGATACTTGATACGCAGTATTTT
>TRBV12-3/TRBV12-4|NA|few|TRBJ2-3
CAIPKGVGSDTQYF
TGTGCCATCCCGAAGGGGGTAGGAAGCGATACGCAGTATTTT
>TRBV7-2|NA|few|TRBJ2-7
CASSLELVLASEQYF
TGTGCCAGCAGCTTAGAATTGGTACTCGCCTCCGAGCAGTACTTC
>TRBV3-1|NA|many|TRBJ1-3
CASSQVGGHTIYF
TGTGCCAGCAGCCAAGTGGGGGGGCACACCATATATTTT
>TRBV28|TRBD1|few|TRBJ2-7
CASTEVGQGLSEQYF
TGTGCCAGCACTGAAGTGGGACAGGGGTTGAGCGAGCAGTACTTC
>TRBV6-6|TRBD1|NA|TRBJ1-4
CASSPGTGGPNGEKLFF
TGTGCCAGCAGTCCCGGGACAGGGGGACCTAATGGTGAAAAACTGTTTTTT
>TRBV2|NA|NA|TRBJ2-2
CASSESAANTGELFF
TGTGCCAGCAGTGAATCAGCCGCGAACACCGGGGAGCTGTTTTTT
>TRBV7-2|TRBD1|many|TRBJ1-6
CASSYGQGPNSPLHF
TGTGCCAGCAGTTATGGACAGGGGCCTAATTCACCCCTCCACTTT
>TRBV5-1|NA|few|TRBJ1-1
CASSSTGSQNTEAFF
TGCGCCAGCAGCTCTACAGGGAGTCAGAACACTGAAGCTTTCTTT
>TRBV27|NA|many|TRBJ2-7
CASGPRGSYEQYF
TGTGCCAGCGGCCCGAGAGGGTCCTACGAGCAGTACTTC